The clone carrying this T cell receptor beta chain has a handful of counts. Its antigen is unknown. The sample belongs to a study of vaccination and CD4 T cells after COVID-19. The overall study: Convalescent patients were SARS-CoV-2 positive by nasal swab PCR; fewer than 10 mild, one severe. The study, taken as a whole, reports: Median SARS-CoV-2-reactive clonotype numbers went up from roughly 19 to 38, but not significantly.

With the Oncomine TCR Beta short-read assay, DNA from cultured CD4+ T cells was sequenced. TCRdb processed the PCR reads anew with MiXCR; each CDR3 protein has one entry. The data contain some 13,000 distinct CDR3 sequences, about 50% of them seen just once; the ten biggest clones take up around 12%. V lost 3 bases and J lost 6, with 9 bases in between. The CDR3 sequence is 12 residues long. Germline V gives CDR1 DFQATT, CDR2 SNEGSKA (reference sequence). Treatment defined: approximately 9-day PBMC culture with coronavirus spike peptide pools or control peptides (ViraFEST assay). Half of the medium was exchanged for fresh IL-2 medium, first on day 3 and then on day 7.

The V and J genes are TRBV20-1 and TRBJ1-3, with unresolved D. The origin of this receptor is a human donor who had recovered from COVID-19. The sequenced sample consisted of CD4+ T cells from blood, cultured in vitro. DNA of the CDR3: TGCAGTGCTAGGGACTCGAAAAACACCATATATTTT. Translated: CSARDSKNTIYF.